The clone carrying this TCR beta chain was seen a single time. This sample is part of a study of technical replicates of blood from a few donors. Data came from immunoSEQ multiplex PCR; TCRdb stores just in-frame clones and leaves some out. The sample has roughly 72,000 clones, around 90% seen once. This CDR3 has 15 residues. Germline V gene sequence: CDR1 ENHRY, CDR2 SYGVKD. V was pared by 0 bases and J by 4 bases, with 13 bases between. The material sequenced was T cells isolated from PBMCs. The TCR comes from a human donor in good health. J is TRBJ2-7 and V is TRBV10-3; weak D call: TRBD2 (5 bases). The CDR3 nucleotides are TGTGCCATCAGTGAGTCGAGTAGAGGGAATTACGAGCAGTACTTC. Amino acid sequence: CAISESSRGNYEQYF.